This T cell receptor (beta chain) was observed in a study of monozygotic twins with inflammatory bowel disease. The CDR3 contains 15 residues. CDR1 SGHRS and CDR2 YFSETQ come from the germline V gene. Note on this clonotype: Its antigen is not identified.

TCRdb re-called the 5' RACE reads and catalogs CDR3 proteins one per entry, DNA excluded. The repertoire table contains approximately 160,000 distinct CDR3 sequences. General study findings and limits: A reduction in TCRbeta diversity (inverse Simpson) was seen in IBD patients relative to healthy co-twins. Extra variability in the repertoires of patients may have come from differing immunosuppressive treatments.

This chain uses TRBV5-1 with TRBJ1-1; TCRdb's assignment of TRBD1 cannot be checked, as there is no DNA. The TCR comes from a human donor with ulcerative colitis or Crohn's disease, or a healthy co-twin of an affected twin (not recorded which). Material: blood. The CDR3 region is CASSSDGRGNTEAFF. The whole variable domain, filled in from reference TRBV5-1 and TRBJ1-1, reads KAGVTQTPRYLIKTRGQQVTLSCSPISGHRSVSWYQQTPGQGLQFLFEYFSETQRNKGNFPGRFSGRQFSNSRSEMNVSTLELGDSALYLCASSSDGRGNTEAFFGQGTRLTVV.